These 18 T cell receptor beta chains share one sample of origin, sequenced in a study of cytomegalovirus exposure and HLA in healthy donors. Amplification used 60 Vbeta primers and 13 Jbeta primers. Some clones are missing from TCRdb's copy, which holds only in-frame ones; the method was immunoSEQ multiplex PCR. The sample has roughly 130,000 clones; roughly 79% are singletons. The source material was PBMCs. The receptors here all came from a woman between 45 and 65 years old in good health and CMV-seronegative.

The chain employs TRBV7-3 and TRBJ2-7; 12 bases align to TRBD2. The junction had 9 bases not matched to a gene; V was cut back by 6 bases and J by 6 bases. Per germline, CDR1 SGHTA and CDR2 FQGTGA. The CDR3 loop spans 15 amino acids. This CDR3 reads CASSPSGGGWGEQYF. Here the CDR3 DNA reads TGTGCCAGCAGTCCTAGCGGGGGGGGCTGGGGCGAGCAGTACTTC. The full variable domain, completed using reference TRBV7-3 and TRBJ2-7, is GAGVSQTPSNKVTEKGKYVELRCDPISGHTALYWYRQSLGQGPEFLIYFQGTGAADDSGLPNDRFFAVRPEGSVSTLKIQRTERGDSAVYLCASSPSGGGWGEQYFGPGTRLTVT.

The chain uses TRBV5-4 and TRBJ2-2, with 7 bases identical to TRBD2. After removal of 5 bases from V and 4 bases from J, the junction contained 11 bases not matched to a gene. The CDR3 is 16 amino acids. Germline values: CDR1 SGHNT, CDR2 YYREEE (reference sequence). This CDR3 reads CASSPLAADRTGELFF. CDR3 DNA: TGTGCCAGCAGTCCTCTAGCGGCGGATCGCACCGGGGAGCTGTTTTTT.

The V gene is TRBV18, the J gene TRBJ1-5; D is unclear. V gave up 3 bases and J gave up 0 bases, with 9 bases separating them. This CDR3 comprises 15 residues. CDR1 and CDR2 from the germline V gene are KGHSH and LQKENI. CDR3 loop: CASSPTADSNQPQHF. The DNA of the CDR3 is TGTGCCAGCTCACCCACAGCGGATAGCAATCAGCCCCAGCATTTT.

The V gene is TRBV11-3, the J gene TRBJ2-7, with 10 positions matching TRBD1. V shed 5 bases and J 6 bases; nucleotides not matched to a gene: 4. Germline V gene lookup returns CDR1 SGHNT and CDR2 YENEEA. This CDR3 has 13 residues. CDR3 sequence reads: CASSARTGGEQYF. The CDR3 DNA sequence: TGTGCCAGCAGCGCGCGGACAGGGGGCGAGCAGTACTTC.

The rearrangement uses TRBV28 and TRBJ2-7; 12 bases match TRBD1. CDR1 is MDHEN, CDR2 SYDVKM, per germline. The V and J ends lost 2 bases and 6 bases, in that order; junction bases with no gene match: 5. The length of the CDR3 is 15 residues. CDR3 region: CASSLTGTGGLEQYF. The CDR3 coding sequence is TGTGCCAGCAGTTTAACCGGGACAGGGGGCCTCGAGCAGTACTTC.

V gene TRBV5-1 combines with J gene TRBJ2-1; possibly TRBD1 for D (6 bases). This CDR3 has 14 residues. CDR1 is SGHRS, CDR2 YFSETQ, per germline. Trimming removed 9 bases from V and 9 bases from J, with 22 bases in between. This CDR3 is CATRWTATMGEQFF. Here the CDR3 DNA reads TGCGCCACCCGATGGACAGCAACAATGGGTGAGCAGTTCTTC.

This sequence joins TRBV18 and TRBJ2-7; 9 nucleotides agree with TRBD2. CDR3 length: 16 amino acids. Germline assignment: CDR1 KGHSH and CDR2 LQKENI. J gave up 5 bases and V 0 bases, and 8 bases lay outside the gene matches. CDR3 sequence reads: CASSPPSGLAFNEQYF. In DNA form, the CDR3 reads TGTGCCAGCTCACCACCGTCCGGACTAGCGTTTAACGAGCAGTACTTC.

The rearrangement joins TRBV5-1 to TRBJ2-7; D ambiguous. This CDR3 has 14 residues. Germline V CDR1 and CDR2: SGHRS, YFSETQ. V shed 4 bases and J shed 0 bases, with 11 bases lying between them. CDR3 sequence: CASSRVADSYEQYF. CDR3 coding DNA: TGCGCCAGCAGCCGGGTGGCGGACTCCTACGAGCAGTACTTC.

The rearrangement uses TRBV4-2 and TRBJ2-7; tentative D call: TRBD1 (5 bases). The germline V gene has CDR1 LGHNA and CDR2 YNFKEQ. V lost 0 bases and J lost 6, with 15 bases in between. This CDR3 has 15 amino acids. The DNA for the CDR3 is TGTGCCAGCAGCCAAGAGGGGAATCAGGGCTGCGAGCAGTACTTC. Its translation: CASSQEGNQGCEQYF.

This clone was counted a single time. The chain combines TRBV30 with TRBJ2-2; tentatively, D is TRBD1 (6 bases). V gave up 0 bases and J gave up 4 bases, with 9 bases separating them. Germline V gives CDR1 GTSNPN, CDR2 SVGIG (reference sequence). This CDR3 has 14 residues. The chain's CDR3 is CAWSVQGATGELFF. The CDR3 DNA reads TGTGCCTGGAGTGTACAGGGAGCCACCGGGGAGCTGTTTTTT.

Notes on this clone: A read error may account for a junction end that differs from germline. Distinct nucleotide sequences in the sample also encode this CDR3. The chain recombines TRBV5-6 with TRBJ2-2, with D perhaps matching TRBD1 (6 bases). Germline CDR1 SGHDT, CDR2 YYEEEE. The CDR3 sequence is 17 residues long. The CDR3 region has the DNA TGTGCCAGCAGCTTGAGAGTCACAGGGAGAAACACCGGGGAACTGTTTTTT. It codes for CASSLRVTGRNTGELFF.

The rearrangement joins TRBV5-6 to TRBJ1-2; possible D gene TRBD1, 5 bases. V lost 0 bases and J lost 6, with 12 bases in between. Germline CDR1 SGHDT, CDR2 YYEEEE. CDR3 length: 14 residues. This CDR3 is CASSLGRGVNGYTF. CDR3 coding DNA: TGTGCCAGCAGCTTGGGGAGGGGCGTGAATGGCTACACCTTC. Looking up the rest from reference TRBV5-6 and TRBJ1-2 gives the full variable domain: DAGVTQSPTHLIKTRGQQVTLRCSPKSGHDTVSWYQQALGQGPQFIFQYYEEEERQRGNFPDRFSGHQFPNYSSELNVNALLLGDSALYLCASSLGRGVNGYTFGSGTRLTVV.

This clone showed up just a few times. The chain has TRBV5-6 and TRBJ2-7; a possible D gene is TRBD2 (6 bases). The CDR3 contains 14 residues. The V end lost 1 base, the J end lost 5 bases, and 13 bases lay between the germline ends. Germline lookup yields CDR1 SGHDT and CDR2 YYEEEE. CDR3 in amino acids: CASSLFRGTHEQYF. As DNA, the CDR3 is TGTGCCAGCAGCTTGTTTCGGGGGACCCACGAGCAGTACTTC.

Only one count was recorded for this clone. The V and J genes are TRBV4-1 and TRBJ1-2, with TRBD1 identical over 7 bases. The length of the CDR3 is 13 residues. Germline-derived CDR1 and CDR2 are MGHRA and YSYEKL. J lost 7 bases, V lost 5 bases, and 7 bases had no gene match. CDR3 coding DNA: TGCGCCAGCAGCGCACAGACAGGGTTTGGCTACACCTTC. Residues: CASSAQTGFGYTF.

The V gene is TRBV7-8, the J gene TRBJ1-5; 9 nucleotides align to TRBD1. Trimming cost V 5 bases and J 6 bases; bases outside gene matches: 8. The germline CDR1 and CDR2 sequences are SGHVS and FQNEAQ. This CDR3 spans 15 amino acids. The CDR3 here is CASSGQGRSSQPQHF. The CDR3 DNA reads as TGTGCCAGCAGCGGACAGGGGAGGTCATCTCAGCCCCAGCATTTT.

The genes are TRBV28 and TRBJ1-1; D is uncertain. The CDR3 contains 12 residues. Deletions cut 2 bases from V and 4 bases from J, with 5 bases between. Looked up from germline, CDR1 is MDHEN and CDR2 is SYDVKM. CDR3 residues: CASSLEGTEAFF. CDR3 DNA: TGTGCCAGCAGTTTAGAGGGCACTGAAGCTTTCTTT.

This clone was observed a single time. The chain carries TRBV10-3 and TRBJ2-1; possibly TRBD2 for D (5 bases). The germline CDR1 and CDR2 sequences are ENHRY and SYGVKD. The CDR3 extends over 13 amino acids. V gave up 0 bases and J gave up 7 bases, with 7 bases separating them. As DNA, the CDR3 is TGTGCCATCAGTGAGTCCACTAGTAATGAGCAGTTCTTC. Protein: CAISESTSNEQFF.

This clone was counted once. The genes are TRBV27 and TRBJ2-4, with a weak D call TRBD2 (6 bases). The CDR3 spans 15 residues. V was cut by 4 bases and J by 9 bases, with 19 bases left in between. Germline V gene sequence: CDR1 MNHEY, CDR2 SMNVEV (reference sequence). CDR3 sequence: CASSSGGLGSGIQYF. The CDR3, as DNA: TGTGCCAGCAGTTCCGGAGGGTTGGGGAGCGGCATTCAGTACTTC.